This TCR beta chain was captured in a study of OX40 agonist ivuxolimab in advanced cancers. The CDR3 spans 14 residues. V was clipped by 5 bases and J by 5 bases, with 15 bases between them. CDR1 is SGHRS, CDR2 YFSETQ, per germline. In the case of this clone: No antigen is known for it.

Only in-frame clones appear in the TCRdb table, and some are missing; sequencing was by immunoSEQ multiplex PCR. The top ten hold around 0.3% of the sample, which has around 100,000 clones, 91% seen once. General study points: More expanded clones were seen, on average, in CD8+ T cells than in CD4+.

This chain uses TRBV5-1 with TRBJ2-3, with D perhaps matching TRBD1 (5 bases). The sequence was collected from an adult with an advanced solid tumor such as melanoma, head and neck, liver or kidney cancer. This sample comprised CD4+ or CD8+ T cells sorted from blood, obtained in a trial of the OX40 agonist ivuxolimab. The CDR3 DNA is TGCGCCAGCAGAAGGGCAGGGTCAGGAGATACGCAGTATTTT. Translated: CASRRAGSGDTQYF.